This TCR beta chain was captured in a study of blood T cell repertoires in COVID-19. The wider study: Some COVID-19 samples were acute and others convalescent; all came from the United States, Italy and Spain.

Clones were read by immunoSEQ multiplex PCR, and TCRdb kept only the in-frame ones, dropping some. Among roughly 160,000 clones, around 82% were seen once, and the ten largest hold around a fifth. V was clipped by 2 bases and J by 2 bases, with 13 bases between them. Looked up from germline, CDR1 is SGHTA and CDR2 is FQGTGA. The CDR3 is made up of 15 amino acids. This receptor was identified in a woman in her 70s who had recovered from COVID-19. Sequencing used peripheral blood. V usage is TRBV7-3 and J usage is TRBJ2-7, with D possibly being TRBD2 (7 bases). The CDR3 reads CASSLDGGPPYEQYF. CDR3 in DNA: TGTGCCAGCAGCTTAGACGGGGGGCCTCCCTACGAGCAGTACTTC. Full variable domain (missing parts from reference TRBV7-3 and TRBJ2-7): GAGVSQTPSNKVTEKGKYVELRCDPISGHTALYWYRQSLGQGPEFLIYFQGTGAADDSGLPNDRFFAVRPEGSVSTLKIQRTERGDSAVYLCASSLDGGPPYEQYFGPGTRLTVT.